This T cell receptor beta chain is drawn from a study of blood T cell repertoires in COVID-19. CDR3 length: 13 amino acids. The germline V gene encodes CDR1 MNHEY and CDR2 SMNVEV (reference sequence). The V and J ends lost 8 bases and 6 bases respectively, with 17 bases between them. Sequencing was performed with immunoSEQ multiplex PCR; in TCRdb, only in-frame clones are kept and a portion is missing. The sample contains fewer than 400,000 clones, over 75% of which appear only once. Recovered status applied to Cohort 3 donors who had two consecutive negative PCRs. It also applied to those with clearance or with symptom resolution.

The TCR was taken from a man aged 30-40 years who had recovered from COVID-19. V gene TRBV27 combines with J gene TRBJ2-7, with D perhaps TRBD1 (6 bases). What was sequenced was PBMCs or T cells enriched from blood (not recorded which). The CDR3 DNA reads as TGTGCCAGCCAGTCGACAGGACCGGGCGAGCAGTACTTC. It specifies CASQSTGPGEQYF.